These 2 T cell receptor beta chains share one sample of origin, sequenced in a study of blood T cell repertoires in COVID-19 (dated by TCRdb to 2019 to 2021). Library method: the immunoSEQ multiplex PCR assay. The clones in this table, taken by TCRdb from immuneACCESS, are in-frame only. Not every clone is retained; where verified, under half of the shortfall comes from an unresolved V gene, and the cause of the rest is unknown. The sample table shows around 200,000 clones, and around 82% are seen once. The top ten constitute roughly 2.8% of the sample. The sequenced sample consisted of peripheral blood. The receptors were gathered from a man in his forties or fifties with active or convalescent COVID-19.

In DNA form, the CDR3 reads TGTGCCAGCAGCTTAGGCAGGGAAGGCTACACCTTC. Amino acids: CASSLGREGYTF. The V call is TRBV11-2, the J call TRBJ1-2; possibly TRBD1 for D (5 bases). Trimming pared 1 base from V and 8 bases from J, leaving 8 bases between. CDR1 SGHAT and CDR2 FQNNGV come from the germline V gene. CDR3 size: 12 residues. Drawing the rest from reference TRBV11-2 and TRBJ1-2, the complete variable domain is EAGVAQSPRYKIIEKRQSVAFWCNPISGHATLYWYQQILGQGPKLLIQFQNNGVVDDSQLPKDRFSAERLKGVDSTLKIQPAKLEDSAVYLCASSLGREGYTFGSGTRLTVV.

The J gene is TRBJ2-7, the V gene TRBV3-1 (or the pseudogene TRBV3-2); 7 bases fit TRBD1. Germline lookup yields CDR1 LGHDT and CDR2 YNNKEL (reference sequence). The junction had 2 bases not matched to a gene; V was cut back by 5 bases and J by 7 bases. The CDR3 consists of 11 residues. The CDR3 here is CASSIQGEQYF. The CDR3 DNA follows: TGTGCCAGCAGCATACAGGGGGAGCAGTACTTC.